This record covers a single T cell receptor beta chain. The antigen remains unidentified. The sample originates from a study of shared clonotypes between healthy human individuals. General study findings and limits: Shared clonotypes: about 4.6% naive CD4, around 4% naive CD8, 2.3% memory CD4, about 0.4% memory CD8.

V shed 3 bases and J shed 7 bases, with 16 bases lying between them. The CDR3 sequence is 15 residues long. Germline loops: CDR1 ENHRY, CDR2 SYGVKD. Sequenced by immunoSEQ multiplex PCR; TCRdb stores in-frame clones only, minus some. The sample contains roughly 1,500,000 clones, roughly 98% of which appear only once. This clonotype originated in a man aged 30-40 years in good health. This chain uses TRBV10-3 with TRBJ1-5, with D perhaps TRBD1 (6 bases). The sequenced material came from naive CD4+ T cells sorted from blood. Stated subset: CD45RA+ positively selected. The CDR3 loop reads CAISDQDRLIQPQHF. CDR3 nucleotides: TGTGCCATCAGTGATCAAGACAGGTTAATACAGCCCCAGCATTTT.